A selection of T cell receptor beta chains follows, all from one sample in a study of cytomegalovirus exposure and HLA in healthy donors. Libraries were prepared by immunoSEQ multiplex PCR; TCRdb keeps only in-frame clonotypes and omits some of them. The repertoire holds over 45,000 clones, about 84% seen once, with approximately 1.4% in the top ten. Sequenced material: PBMCs. These receptors originate from a female donor in good health and CMV-seronegative. Each CDR3 is given with its conserved first and last residue. D genes are given only for firm matches. The size entry is marked missing in some rows and otherwise reads once, few, many or a size class.

D gene,V gene,clone size,J gene,CDR3 protein,CDR3 DNA
NA,TRBV7-7,once,TRBJ2-5,CASSLGAGRETQYF,TGTGCTAGCAGCTTAGGGGCCGGTAGGGAGACCCAGTACTTC
TRBD1,TRBV29-1,NA,TRBJ2-5,CSFYRDRETQYF,TGCAGCTTCTACAGGGACAGGGAGACCCAGTACTTC
TRBD2,TRBV19,NA,TRBJ2-1,CASSGSGGADEQFF,TGTGCCAGTAGTGGGAGCGGGGGGGCCGATGAGCAGTTCTTC
TRBD2,TRBV5-1,NA,TRBJ2-2,CASRLLSSGGNTGELFF,TGCGCCAGCAGACTTTTAAGTAGCGGGGGGAACACCGGGGAGCTGTTTTTT
NA,TRBV19,NA,TRBJ2-5,CASSTGYPETQYF,TGTGCCAGTAGTACCGGTTATCCAGAGACCCAGTACTTC
NA,TRBV11-2,once,TRBJ2-3,CASSLEAPETDTQYF,TGTGCCAGCAGCTTAGAGGCCCCGGAGACAGATACGCAGTATTTT
NA,TRBV28,few,TRBJ1-2,CASRTTGYGYTF,TGTGCCAGCAGAACTACAGGGTATGGCTACACCTTC
TRBD1,TRBV5-8,NA,TRBJ1-4,CASSSSGGTNEKLFF,TGTGCCAGCAGCTCCTCAGGGGGAACTAATGAAAAACTGTTTTTT
NA,TRBV7-4,NA,TRBJ1-4,CASSSYALTTGNEKLFF,TGTGCCAGCAGCTCCTATGCTCTGACAACAGGGAATGAAAAACTGTTTTTT
NA,TRBV6-5,NA,TRBJ1-6,CASSYSVSRGGSPLHF,TGTGCCAGCAGTTACTCTGTGTCACGGGGTGGTTCACCCCTCCACTTT
TRBD1,TRBV27,once,TRBJ2-4,CASKDRGLLTKNIQYF,TGTGCCAGCAAGGACAGGGGGCTGTTGACCAAAAACATTCAGTACTTC
NA,TRBV19,NA,TRBJ1-4,CASTLSATNEKLFF,TGTGCCAGTACCTTATCTGCAACTAATGAAAAACTGTTTTTT
NA,TRBV11-2,once,TRBJ2-5,CASSLGPVRETQYF,TGTGCCAGCAGCTTGGGCCCCGTAAGGGAGACCCAGTACTTC
TRBD1,TRBV25-1,NA,TRBJ1-1,CASARDRPSEGRSGEAFF,TGTGCCAGCGCCCGGGACAGACCATCAGAAGGACGAAGCGGTGAAGCTTTCTTT
NA,TRBV5-1,NA,TRBJ1-1,CASSLWGQGQNTEAFF,TGCGCCAGCAGCTTGTGGGGCCAGGGCCAGAACACTGAAGCTTTCTTT
NA,TRBV7-2,NA,TRBJ1-2,CASSSGQPGSYGYTF,TGTGCCAGCAGCTCCGGACAGCCCGGATCCTATGGCTACACCTTC
TRBD1,TRBV7-8,NA,TRBJ1-1,CASSHGQVNTEAFF,TGTGCCAGCAGCCATGGACAGGTGAACACTGAAGCTTTCTTT